These 22 T cell receptor beta chains were all obtained from the same sample, sequenced in a study of T-cell reconstitution after alpha-beta-depleted transplantation in children. During its preparation, the TCRbeta library received unique molecular identifiers. TCRdb analysed the PCR reads with MiXCR anew, one entry per CDR3 protein. The sample shows around 60,000 distinct CDR3 sequences, around 40% of them seen only once. The specimen was PBMCs, mostly from graft donor cells, collected 360 days after TCRalphabeta/CD19-depleted stem cell transplant. The receptors come from a male patient younger than 18 who had a stem cell transplant for acute lymphoblastic leukemia, so the T cells may come from the graft donor.

This clonotype was detected ten times or more. The V and J genes are TRBV2 and TRBJ2-3; either TRBD1 or TRBD2 may supply D (5 bases each). Germline V gives CDR1 SNHLY, CDR2 FYNNEI. V lost 5 bases, J lost 0 bases, and 12 bases lay in between. The CDR3 spans 15 residues. The CDR3, as DNA: TGTGCCAGCAGTCCAGGGACGGCCAGCACAGATACGCAGTATTTT. This codes for CASSPGTASTDTQYF.

J is TRBJ2-7 and V is TRBV29-1, with D possibly TRBD1 on 6 matching bases. CDR3 length: 13 amino acids. CDR1 is SQVTM, CDR2 ANQGSEA, per germline. Trimming left V 1 base short and J 3 bases short, with 10 bases between. CDR3 protein: CSVEGQANYEQYF. The DNA for the CDR3 is TGCAGCGTTGAAGGACAGGCGAACTACGAGCAGTACTTC.

The chain recombines TRBV12-3 or TRBV12-4 with TRBJ2-2; 13 positions agree with TRBD2. J was trimmed by 9 bases and V by 7 bases; bases with no gene match: 8. The CDR3 has 15 amino acids. The CDR3 nucleotides are TGTGCCAGCAAAGGGACTAGCGGGACTACCAGGGAGCTGTTTTTT. Its protein is CASKGTSGTTRELFF.

The rearrangement uses TRBV20-1 and TRBJ2-7; D unresolved. Germline V CDR1 and CDR2: DFQATT, SNEGSKA (reference sequence). CDR3 length: 12 amino acids. V was trimmed by 3 bases and J by 1 base, leaving 7 bases between them. In DNA, the CDR3 is TGCAGTGCTAGTAAGTGGTCCTACGAGCAGTACTTC. The encoded protein is CSASKWSYEQYF.

V and J are TRBV3-1 and TRBJ2-3; 11 bases agree with TRBD2. Germline CDR1 LGHDT, CDR2 YNNKEL (reference sequence). The CDR3 has 15 residues. V lost 3 bases, J lost 4 bases, and 3 bases stayed unmatched. Here the CDR3 DNA reads TGTGCCAGCAGCCAGACTAGCGGGGCGCCAGATACGCAGTATTTT. It yields the protein CASSQTSGAPDTQYF.

CDR3 region: CASSTRPGNEQFF. In DNA, the CDR3 is TGTGCCAGCAGTACCCGGCCTGGCAATGAGCAGTTCTTC. The chain combines TRBV27 with TRBJ2-1; D not resolved. Germline V gene data show CDR1 as MNHEY and CDR2 as SMNVEV (reference sequence). The length of the CDR3 is 13 residues. Between the trimmed V and J ends, which lost 5 bases and 6 bases, there was a span of 11 bases.

The rearrangement links TRBV29-1 to TRBJ2-1, with D unresolved. Germline values: CDR1 SQVTM, CDR2 ANQGSEA. With 1 base removed from V and 1 base from J, the gap between germline ends came to 17 bases. This CDR3 is 17 amino acids long. Written as DNA, the CDR3 is TGCAGCGTTGAAGTACGGCCCTCCCCTGGGTCCTACAATGAGCAGTTCTTC. It specifies CSVEVRPSPGSYNEQFF.

This sequence joins TRBV9 and TRBJ1-4, with D tentatively TRBD1 (6 bases). Germline CDR1 reads SGDLS; CDR2 reads YYNGEE. The CDR3 contains 14 residues. V was pared by 4 bases and J by 7 bases, with 14 bases between. This chain's CDR3 is CASSPHGGAEKLFF. CDR3 in DNA: TGTGCCAGCAGCCCCCACGGGGGCGCTGAAAAACTGTTTTTT. Full variable domain (missing parts from reference TRBV9 and TRBJ1-4): DSGVTQTPKHLITATGQRVTLRCSPRSGDLSVYWYQQSLDQGLQFLIQYYNGEERAKGNILERFSAQQFPDLHSELNLSSLELGDSALYFCASSPHGGAEKLFFGSGTQLSVL.

CDR3 bases: TGTGCCAGCACACTTCCCAGGGCGGGAGGATACGAGCAGTACTTC. Protein sequence: CASTLPRAGGYEQYF. This sequence joins TRBV28 and TRBJ2-7; the match to TRBD2 covers 8 bases. In germline, CDR1 is MDHEN, CDR2 SYDVKM. V gave up 7 bases and J gave up 4 bases; unmatched junction bases: 12. The CDR3 spans 15 residues.

The chain uses TRBV19 and TRBJ1-4; maybe TRBD1 (6 bases). The CDR3 sequence is 15 residues long. CDR1 and CDR2 (germline): LNHDA, SQIVND (reference sequence). Deletions cut 6 bases from V and 0 bases from J, with 11 bases between. The CDR3, as DNA: TGTGCCAGTAGCTACAGGGCTGCAACTAATGAAAAACTGTTTTTT. Protein sequence: CASSYRAATNEKLFF.

This clonotype was counted only a few times. This rearrangement joins TRBV7-2 to TRBJ1-6; D possibly corresponds to TRBD1 (5 bases). With 3 bases removed from V and 9 bases from J, the gap between germline ends came to 15 bases. The CDR3 is made up of 15 amino acids. Looked up from germline, CDR1 is SGHTA and CDR2 is FQGNSA. CDR3 bases: TGTGCCAGCAGCTTCACGTCAGGGTTTGGTTCACCCCTCCACTTT. This gives the protein CASSFTSGFGSPLHF.

This chain uses TRBV4-3 with TRBJ2-2; 7 bases line up with TRBD1. The CDR3 length is 14 residues. Germline V lookup: CDR1 LGHNA, CDR2 YSLEER. With V trimmed by 3 bases and J by 6 bases, 4 bases remained unmatched. In nucleotides, the CDR3 is TGCGCCAGCAGCCAGGGACAGAAGGCCGGGGAGCTGTTTTTT. It codes for CASSQGQKAGELFF.

This clonotype was counted ten times or more. The chain links TRBV20-1 to TRBJ2-3; D may be TRBD1 (6 bases). Germline V lookup: CDR1 DFQATT, CDR2 SNEGSKA (reference sequence). Trimming shortened V by 1 base and J by 4 bases, and 27 bases separated the two germline ends. There are 19 residues in the CDR3. The CDR3 reads CSARVRGGASYSPADTQYF. CDR3 nucleotides: TGCAGTGCTAGAGTGAGAGGGGGTGCATCCTATTCCCCCGCAGATACGCAGTATTTT.

The V gene is TRBV6-2 or TRBV6-3, the J gene TRBJ1-5; D ambiguous. The CDR3 is 15 amino acids. Germline assignment: CDR1 MNHEY and CDR2 SVGEGT. Trimming took 0 bases from V and 3 from J, leaving 9 bases between them. The CDR3 here is CASSYSRAFNQPQHF. The CDR3, as DNA: TGTGCCAGCAGTTACTCACGGGCCTTCAATCAGCCCCAGCATTTT.

The rearrangement links TRBV28 to TRBJ1-4; no clear D gene. Germline values: CDR1 MDHEN, CDR2 SYDVKM. The CDR3 runs 15 residues. V lost 6 bases and J lost 4, with 15 bases in between. The CDR3 DNA reads TGTGCCAGCAGGGCAGGCCTCGGAAATAATGAAAAACTGTTTTTT. Encoded protein: CASRAGLGNNEKLFF.

This chain uses TRBV12-3 or TRBV12-4 with TRBJ2-7; the match to TRBD1 covers 8 bases. Trimming removed 1 base from V and 3 bases from J; junction bases left unmatched: 2. The CDR3 length is 14 residues. The CDR3 protein is CASSLDDRGYEQYF. CDR3 DNA: TGTGCCAGCAGTTTAGACGACAGGGGCTACGAGCAGTACTTC.

V is TRBV5-4 and J is TRBJ2-2; D not certain. V lost 4 bases, J lost 4 bases, and 11 bases lay in between. Looked up from germline, CDR1 is SGHNT and CDR2 is YYREEE (reference sequence). The CDR3 consists of 14 residues. The CDR3 coding sequence is TGTGCCAGCAGCCGCGAACTCTTCACCGGGGAGCTGTTTTTT. This sequence encodes CASSRELFTGELFF.

This clonotype has more than one count but fewer than ten. J is TRBJ1-5 and V is TRBV7-2; no clear D gene. Looked up from germline, CDR1 is SGHTA and CDR2 is FQGNSA. This CDR3 comprises 16 residues. The V gene lost 0 bases and the J gene lost 4 bases, with 13 bases spanning the gap. DNA of the CDR3: TGTGCCAGCAGCTTAGCAGCCTCTGGGAGGAATCAGCCCCAGCATTTT. Its translation is CASSLAASGRNQPQHF.

CDR3 DNA sequence: TGTGCCAGCAGCCGCCCGGGACAGGGAATTGAAAAACTGTTTTTT. It encodes CASSRPGQGIEKLFF. This chain uses TRBV14 with TRBJ1-4, with 9 bases identical to TRBD1. Germline CDR1 is SGHDN and CDR2 is FVKESK. J gave up 7 bases and V 4 bases, and 7 bases lay outside the gene matches. This CDR3 is 15 amino acids long.

This clonotype was seen once. The chain links TRBV19 to TRBJ2-1; 14 nucleotides align to TRBD2. Germline trimming cut 5 bases from V and 7 bases from J; bases unmatched to any gene: 4. The CDR3 covers 15 residues. Germline V lookup: CDR1 LNHDA, CDR2 SQIVND (reference sequence). The CDR3 loop is CASSLGTSGRNEQFF. The CDR3 region has the DNA TGTGCCAGTAGTCTTGGGACTAGCGGGAGAAATGAGCAGTTCTTC.

The chain is built from TRBV12-3 or TRBV12-4 and TRBJ2-2; possible D gene TRBD2, 5 bases. CDR3 size: 14 residues. Trimming pared 3 bases from V and 6 bases from J, leaving 11 bases between. The CDR3 nucleotides read TGTGCCAGCAGTTTTTTGGGGAGTGCCGGGGAGCTGTTTTTT. It specifies CASSFLGSAGELFF.

The chain carries TRBV5-5 and TRBJ2-1, with 12 bases fitting TRBD2. There are 15 residues in the CDR3. The V segment lost 2 bases and the J segment 7 bases; nucleotides outside the gene matches: 4. Germline-derived CDR1 and CDR2 are SGHKS and YYEKEE (reference sequence). The CDR3 sequence: CASSLRLAGGNEQFF. As DNA, the CDR3 is TGTGCCAGCAGCTTAAGGCTAGCGGGAGGGAATGAGCAGTTCTTC.